The rows below give T cell receptor beta chains drawn from one sample of a study of blood T cell repertoires in COVID-19. TCRdb's table, derived via immunoSEQ multiplex PCR, lists solely in-frame clones and lacks some. The sample includes a few hundred thousand clones, roughly 80% of them seen just once. Source material: peripheral blood. These TCRs come from a man at least 80 years old with acute or convalescent COVID-19. Both conserved end residues are part of each CDR3. The D gene is left open where the match is weak. Not every row has a clone size; where given, it reads once, few, many or a size class.

v_gene,j_gene,d_gene,abundance,CDR3nt,CDR3aa
TRBV10-1,TRBJ2-2,TRBD1,NA,TGCGCCAGCAGTGAGAGGACAGGGGGAGCCGGGGAGCTGTTTTTT,CASSERTGGAGELFF
TRBV5-6,TRBJ2-4,NA,NA,TGTGCCAGCAGCCCCGGAGGGTGGAACATTCAGTACTTC,CASSPGGWNIQYF
TRBV7-9,TRBJ1-2,NA,NA,TGTGCCAGCAGCTTAGGGGCCACGGATGGCTACACCTTC,CASSLGATDGYTF
TRBV20-1,TRBJ1-2,TRBD1,once,TGCAGTGCTAGTGGACAGGGGAGTTCTAACTATGGCTACACCTTC,CSASGQGSSNYGYTF
TRBV5-6,TRBJ1-3,TRBD1,NA,TGTGCCAGCAGCATAGGACAGGCGAGCTCTGGAAACACCATATATTTT,CASSIGQASSGNTIYF
TRBV19,TRBJ2-2,TRBD2,once,TGTGCCAGTAGTATAGTAGCGGGAGGGTCCGGGGAGCTGTTTTTT,CASSIVAGGSGELFF
TRBV2,TRBJ2-7,NA,NA,TGTGCCAGCCCTGACAGGACCTACGAGCAGTACTTC,CASPDRTYEQYF
TRBV7-9,TRBJ2-3,TRBD2,NA,TGTGCCAGCAGCCCTCCGGGACTAGCGGGATTCACAGATACGCAGTATTTT,CASSPPGLAGFTDTQYF
TRBV27,TRBJ2-7,NA,NA,TGTGCCAGCCTCCCCGGGGGTGGCGGCTCCTACGAGCAGTACTTC,CASLPGGGGSYEQYF
TRBV5-1,TRBJ1-4,NA,once,TGCGCCAGCAGCTTGGACGCCCGGGGAGATGAAAAACTGTTTTTT,CASSLDARGDEKLFF
TRBV11-3,TRBJ2-1,TRBD2,NA,TGTGCCAGCAGCTTCGGCACTAGCGTGTACAATGAGCAGTTCTTC,CASSFGTSVYNEQFF
TRBV11-2,TRBJ2-1,TRBD1,NA,TGTGCCAGCAGCTTAATGAGGACAGGGTACAATGAGCAGTTCTTC,CASSLMRTGYNEQFF
TRBV4-2,TRBJ2-5,TRBD2,NA,TGTGCCAGCAGCCAAGATAGGGGACTAGCAGAGACCCAGTACTTC,CASSQDRGLAETQYF
TRBV27,TRBJ2-7,TRBD1,once,TGTGCCAGCAGTTTATTGGGGACAGGGCTATACGAGCAGTACTTC,CASSLLGTGLYEQYF
TRBV28,TRBJ2-3,NA,NA,TGTGCCAGCACTTTGGGACACCGCACAGATACGCAGTATTTT,CASTLGHRTDTQYF
TRBV28,TRBJ1-2,NA,NA,TGTGCCAGCAGTCTGACCGGCGGCTATGGCTACACCTTC,CASSLTGGYGYTF
TRBV18,TRBJ1-1,TRBD1,NA,TGTGCCAGCTCACCCCGGGACAGGGGGCAGAGGACTGAAGCTTTCTTT,CASSPRDRGQRTEAFF
TRBV5-1,TRBJ1-6,NA,NA,TGCGCCAGCAGCAGCCGCGGAGCGACGGGAAATTCACCCCTCCACTTT,CASSSRGATGNSPLHF
TRBV6-6,TRBJ2-6,NA,NA,TGTGCCAGCAGTCAACAACCGATTAGGACTGGGTTCAGATCTGGGGCCAACGTCCTGACTTTC,CASSQQPIRTGFRSGANVLTF
TRBV5-1,TRBJ2-1,TRBD2,NA,TGCGCCAGCAGCTTGAGGGGGTGGAAGACTAGCGGGAGGCGTAGCTCCTACAATGAGCAGTTCTTC,CASSLRGWKTSGRRSSYNEQFF
TRBV11-2,TRBJ2-2,NA,NA,TGTGCCAGCAGCTTCGTGACCGGGGAGCTGTTTTTT,CASSFVTGELFF
TRBV5-3,TRBJ2-7,NA,NA,TGTGCCAGAAGCTCCCCGAAGCACTCCTACGAGCAGTACTTC,CARSSPKHSYEQYF